These T cell receptor beta chains were read from a single sample in a study of post-analysis software for immune sequencing data. Each CDR3 protein is one row after TCRdb ran MiXCR on the PCR reads. There are about 260,000 distinct CDR3 sequences in the sample; 35% to 40% occur only once, and 4% to 6% lies in the top ten. Sequences were obtained from blood. All receptors come from a girl aged 10-17 years with multiple sclerosis. Each CDR3 is given with its conserved first and last residue. D genes are given only for firm matches. The listing skips clone size in some rows; elsewhere it reads once, few, many or a size class.

>-|TRBJ1-2|TRBV5-4|-
TGTGCCAGCAGCTTGGTAGGGCGGAACAACTATGGCTACACCTTC
CASSLVGRNNYGYTF
>few|TRBJ2-3|TRBV29-1|-
TGCAGCGTTGTACCGGCCAGGGAGGAGACAGATACGCAGTATTTT
CSVVPAREETDTQYF
>few|TRBJ2-7|TRBV5-1|TRBD1
TGCGCCAGCAGCTTGGACGGGACAGGCCTCTCCTACGAGCAGTACTTC
CASSLDGTGLSYEQYF
>-|TRBJ1-5|TRBV12-3/TRBV12-4|-
TGTGCCAGCAGTGTCAGTGTATCCTACAATCAGCCCCAGCATTTT
CASSVSVSYNQPQHF
>-|TRBJ2-3|TRBV12-3/TRBV12-4|-
TGTGCCAGCAGCCAATCGGACACAGATACGCAGTATTTT
CASSQSDTDTQYF
>many|TRBJ2-1|TRBV11-2|TRBD2
TGTGCCAGCAGCTTCCTTTCGGGACTAGCGAGTGTGAATGAGCAGTTCTTC
CASSFLSGLASVNEQFF
>-|TRBJ2-1|TRBV12-3/TRBV12-4|TRBD2
TGTGCCAGCAGTCCTAGCGGGAAAAGCCCCTACAATGAGCAGTTCTTC
CASSPSGKSPYNEQFF
>many|TRBJ2-3|TRBV20-1|TRBD2
TGCAGTGCTAGGACCCTAGCGGGGGGCCGCACAGATACGCAGTATTTT
CSARTLAGGRTDTQYF
>few|TRBJ2-3|TRBV20-1|TRBD2
TGCAGTGCTAGAGAAGGTGGGAGGGCCCTCACAGATACGCAGTATTTT
CSAREGGRALTDTQYF
>many|TRBJ2-3|TRBV5-1|TRBD2
TGCGCCAGCAGCGGGGGGGACAGCACAGATACGCAGTATTTT
CASSGGDSTDTQYF
>few|TRBJ2-6|TRBV6-6|-
TGTGCCAGCAGTTGCTCGCTGGGGTCCTCTGGGGCCAACGTCCTGACTTTC
CASSCSLGSSGANVLTF
>once|TRBJ2-1|TRBV3-1|TRBD2
TGTGCCAGCAGCCAGTTAAAAGGGACTAGCGGGAGAACCCGGCACTCCTACAATGAGCAGTTCTTC
CASSQLKGTSGRTRHSYNEQFF
>many|TRBJ2-5|TRBV11-3|-
TGTGCCAGCAGCTTAGCCTTAGGGACCCAGTACTTC
CASSLALGTQYF
>many|TRBJ1-4|TRBV4-2|-
TGTGCCAGCAGCCAAGTCAGCGACCCGCAACTGTTTTTT
CASSQVSDPQLFF
>many|TRBJ2-3|TRBV28|-
TGTGCCAGCAGTCTACCGGCAGATACGCAGTATTTT
CASSLPADTQYF
>-|TRBJ2-2|TRBV28|-
TGTGCCAGCAGTTTTGAGGCTAACGTAGCCGGGGAGCTGTTTTTT
CASSFEANVAGELFF
>-|TRBJ2-5|TRBV20-1|-
TGCAGTGCTAGTACAGGGAAAGAGACCCAGTACTTC
CSASTGKETQYF
>-|TRBJ1-1|TRBV9|-
TGTGCCAGCAGCGGGATACAGGGCTTGAACACTGAAGCTTTCTTT
CASSGIQGLNTEAFF
>-|TRBJ2-5|TRBV4-2|TRBD2
TGTGCCAGCAGCACGCCCGGGATAGCGGGGGCCCGTGAGCAGTACTTC
CASSTPGIAGAREQYF
>many|TRBJ2-1|TRBV4-1|TRBD2
TGCGCCAGCAGGGGACTAGCGGGAGGCAGTGAGCAGTTCTTC
CASRGLAGGSEQFF
>-|TRBJ1-2|TRBV19|TRBD1
TGTGCCAGTAAAGAGACAGGGAAAGGCTATGGCTACACCTTC
CASKETGKGYGYTF
>many|TRBJ1-5|TRBV6-1|-
TGTGCCAGCAAGGAGGCGTTCAATCAGCCCCAGCATTTT
CASKEAFNQPQHF
>-|TRBJ2-5|TRBV10-3|-
TGTGCCATCAGTGAGTCGAAAGGGATAGAGACCCAGTACTTC
CAISESKGIETQYF
>-|TRBJ2-2|TRBV12-3/TRBV12-4|-
TGTGCCAGCAGTGAAAGACAGGGAGGCGTCGGGGAGCTGTTTTTT
CASSERQGGVGELFF
>many|TRBJ1-2|TRBV28|-
TGTGCCAGCGTTCGAGCAGGCTATGGCTACACCTTC
CASVRAGYGYTF
>-|TRBJ1-1|TRBV12-3/TRBV12-4|-
TGTGCCAGCATTGGGACCCCGGCGACTGAAGCTTTCTTT
CASIGTPATEAFF
>many|TRBJ2-1|TRBV5-1|TRBD1
TGTGCCAGCAGCTTAGGACAGGGAAGCTACAATGAGCAGTTCTTC
CASSLGQGSYNEQFF
>many|TRBJ2-1|TRBV5-1|TRBD2
TGCGCCAGCAGTTGGTTGGAGCGGGAGTACAATGAGCAGTTCTTC
CASSWLEREYNEQFF
>many|TRBJ2-1|TRBV5-1|TRBD1
TGCGCCAGCGGCAAGACCGGGACAGGGCGAAATGAGCAGTTCTTC
CASGKTGTGRNEQFF
>many|TRBJ1-6|TRBV3-1|-
TGTGCCAGCAGCGGCGGGGGACCGGGAGAATTCAGTTCACCCCTCCACTTT
CASSGGGPGEFSSPLHF
>many|TRBJ1-2|TRBV29-1|-
TGCAGCGTTGAATTGGGGAACTATGGCTACACCTTC
CSVELGNYGYTF
>many|TRBJ2-1|TRBV5-6|TRBD1
TGTGCCAGCAGCTTGGATCTGGGACAGGAGTATGAGCAGTTCTTC
CASSLDLGQEYEQFF
>many|TRBJ2-5|TRBV20-1|-
TGCAGTGCTAGAGATCAGCCGGTCGCGGAGACCCAGTACTTC
CSARDQPVAETQYF
>many|TRBJ2-1|TRBV20-1|TRBD2
TGCAGTGCTCTACGGACTAGCGGGAGGGCCAATGAGCAGTTCTTC
CSALRTSGRANEQFF
>-|TRBJ2-5|TRBV11-2|-
TGTGCCAGCAGCTTAGTGGTCCCGCGGGCAGACCAAGAGACCCGGTACTTC
CASSLVVPRADQETRYF
>few|TRBJ2-5|TRBV9|TRBD2
TGTGCCAGCAGCGTAGTGGGAGCGGGGTTGATGGAGACCCAGTACTTC
CASSVVGAGLMETQYF
>-|TRBJ1-4|TRBV25-1|-
TGTGCCAGCAGTGCGAATGAAAAACTGTTTTTT
CASSANEKLFF
>-|TRBJ2-3|TRBV27|-
TGTGCCAGCATCTCGGGGGGCCCAGGGGCAGATACGCGGTATTTT
CASISGGPGADTRYF
>many|TRBJ2-1|TRBV7-2|TRBD2
TGTGCCAGCAGCTTAACTAGCGGGCTTAAGGGAGGTGAGCAGTTCTTC
CASSLTSGLKGGEQFF